This T cell receptor beta chain derives from a study of T cell clonotyping in hematopoietic cell transplantation. Across the whole study: Pretransplant recipient samples were taken after cytoreduction.

Concerning this clone itself: Its cognate antigen is unknown.

CDR1 is SGHAT and CDR2 is FQNNGV in the germline V gene. The length of the CDR3 is 15 residues. The ends were cut back, 2 bases at V and 2 bases at J, with 10 bases in the middle. Documented time point: recipient sample about 28 days before transplant, after cytoreduction. The study, taken as a whole, reports: Higher Inverse Simpson Index values in graft donor and pretransplant recipient predicted broader posttransplant TCR diversity. At the given depth, recipient repertoires were over 97% de novo clonotypes.

Sequenced by immunoSEQ multiplex PCR; TCRdb stores in-frame clones only, minus some. The sample has some 76,000 clones, almost 97% seen once. The specimen comprised peripheral blood mononuclear cells, sampled before stem cell transplant. The chain joins TRBV11-2 to TRBJ2-1; D possibly uses TRBD1 or TRBD2 (5 bases each). This TCR was recovered from a woman in her fifties or sixties with acute myeloid leukemia. Some clones in this sample may be carry-over from other donors' samples. CDR3 sequence (DNA): TGTGCCAGCAGCTTAATCCAGGGAGCCTACAATGAGCAGTTCTTC. Translating it yields CASSLIQGAYNEQFF.